This TCR beta chain emerged from a study of shared clonotypes between healthy human individuals. Study-level results: In general, naive subsets displayed greater estimated richness than memory subsets did.

V lost 10 bases, J lost 4 bases, and 17 bases lay in between. Germline V CDR1 and CDR2: MDHEN, SYDVKM. CDR3 length: 13 residues. The authors divided CD4+ cells into CD45RA+ naive and CD45RA-negative memory subsets. Measured with immunoSEQ multiplex PCR; TCRdb has only the in-frame clones, and not every one. The sample yields more than 1 million clones, 70% to 80% seen once. About this clone itself: The antigen is unknown.

The chain carries TRBV28 and TRBJ2-7; D gene unclear. The receptor's source is a man aged 18 to 35 in good health. Some clones in this sample may be carry-over from other donors' samples. The source material was memory CD4+ T cells from PBMCs. Subset in this sample: CD45RA-negative fraction. The CDR3 bases are TGTGCCACTTCAGAACAGCAACTATACGAGCAGTACTTC. It translates to CATSEQQLYEQYF.